The 4 T cell receptor beta chains in this list originate from one sample, sequenced in a study of a mutant IDH1 vaccine in newly diagnosed glioma. TCRdb keeps only in-frame clones here, not all; method: immunoSEQ multiplex PCR. The repertoire holds tens of thousands of clones, with roughly 77% as singletons. Antigen specificity for these receptors is unknown. Time point denoted: week 47, end of study. All doses held 300 ug of mutant IDH1 20-mer peptide, with topical imiquimod. The sample here was PBMCs, taken from a glioma patient whose treatment included an IDH1 peptide vaccine. These receptors were collected from a man in his forties with glioma.

This sequence joins TRBV5-4 and TRBJ2-7; D unresolved. Germline CDR1 is SGHNT and CDR2 is YYREEE (reference sequence). The V end lost 3 bases, the J end lost 0 bases, and 7 bases lay between the germline ends. The CDR3 sequence is 13 residues long. In DNA form, the CDR3 reads TGTGCCAGCAGCTGGGCGCGCTCCTACGAGCAGTACTTC. Its translation is CASSWARSYEQYF.

This chain uses TRBV7-3 with TRBJ2-1, with D hard to call. The germline V gene has CDR1 SGHTA and CDR2 FQGTGA. The ends were cut back, 1 base at V and 6 bases at J, with 4 bases in the middle. The CDR3 consists of 12 residues. CDR3 residues: CASSLRGNEQFF. The CDR3, as DNA: TGTGCCAGCAGCTTAAGGGGCAATGAGCAGTTCTTC.

The chain recombines TRBV19 with TRBJ1-2, with D tentatively TRBD1 (5 bases). Germline-derived CDR1 and CDR2 are LNHDA and SQIVND (reference sequence). Deletions cut 6 bases from V and 7 bases from J, with 15 bases between. This CDR3 has 13 amino acids. CDR3 region: CASRLEAGAGYTF. The DNA for the CDR3 is TGTGCCAGTAGGCTCGAGGCCGGGGCTGGCTACACCTTC.

This clone appeared once. The chain links TRBV5-4 to TRBJ2-1; no reliable D call. V was cut by 2 bases and J by 9 bases, with 6 bases left in between. The germline V gene encodes CDR1 SGHNT and CDR2 YYREEE (reference sequence). The CDR3 extends over 11 amino acids. The CDR3 region has the DNA TGTGCCAGCAGCTTTATTACTGAGCAGTTCTTC. Translating it yields CASSFITEQFF.